These 28 T cell receptor beta chains were all obtained from the same sample, sequenced in a study of technical replicates of blood from several donors. Assay: immunoSEQ multiplex PCR; the TCRdb copy retains only in-frame clones and omits some. The data contain tens of thousands of clones, 92% of them singletons. Sample: T cells isolated from PBMCs. Receptor source: a human donor in good health.

Concerning this clone itself: The junction does not match germline at one end; this may be a read error. CDR3 amino acids: CASSLGGGGKNEQFF. The CDR3 DNA is TGTGCTAGCAGCTTAGGGGGAGGGGGTAAGAATGAGCAGTTCTTC. The chain is built from TRBV7-7 and TRBJ2-1; perhaps TRBD2 as D (7 bases). The CDR3 has 15 residues. Germline assignment: CDR1 SSHAT and CDR2 FNYEAQ (reference sequence).

The V gene is TRBV27, the J gene TRBJ2-3, with TRBD1 as a possible D gene (7 bases). The CDR3 contains 15 residues. Germline values: CDR1 MNHEY, CDR2 SMNVEV (reference sequence). The V and J ends lost 3 bases and 2 bases respectively, with 12 bases between them. For the CDR3, the DNA is TGTGCCAGCAGTTTGGGGGGACAGCACACAGATACGCAGTATTTT. Its translation: CASSLGGQHTDTQYF.

The chain recombines TRBV7-3 with TRBJ1-1; possible D gene TRBD1, 5 bases. CDR3 length equals 17 residues. Germline V gives CDR1 SGHTA, CDR2 FQGTGA. Trimming took 4 bases from V and 1 from J, leaving 19 bases between them. The CDR3 reads CASSSLRAGPWNTEAFF. For the CDR3, the DNA is TGTGCCAGCAGCTCTCTGAGAGCGGGACCTTGGAACACTGAAGCTTTCTTT.

The rearrangement links TRBV19 to TRBJ2-7, with a possible D match to TRBD2 (6 bases). Trimming removed 7 bases at V and 6 bases at J, with 16 bases between. Germline V CDR1 and CDR2: LNHDA, SQIVND (reference sequence). This CDR3 region has 13 residues. CDR3 bases: TGTGCCAGTAACGGGGGAGCGGCGGGCGAGCAGTACTTC. Translation gives CASNGGAAGEQYF.

J is TRBJ2-7 and V is TRBV27; the match to TRBD2 covers 8 bases. Germline lookup yields CDR1 MNHEY and CDR2 SMNVEV (reference sequence). Germline trimming cut 6 bases from V and 1 base from J; bases unmatched to any gene: 8. The CDR3 has 15 amino acids. In nucleotides, the CDR3 is TGTGCCAGCAGGCCCACTAGCGGTAAATCCTACGAGCAGTACTTC. Translating it yields CASRPTSGKSYEQYF.

The chain employs TRBV27 and TRBJ2-7, with 7 bases matching TRBD1. The CDR3 is 13 amino acids. With 5 bases clipped from V and 2 bases from J, the junction kept 3 bases outside the gene matches. The germline V gene has CDR1 MNHEY and CDR2 SMNVEV (reference sequence). CDR3 bases: TGTGCCAGCAGTCACGGGACAGCCTACGAGCAGTACTTC. The encoded protein is CASSHGTAYEQYF.

This chain links TRBV2 with TRBJ2-7; a possible D gene is TRBD1 (6 bases). The V gene lost 1 base and the J gene lost 4 bases, with 14 bases spanning the gap. The CDR3 extends over 15 amino acids. Germline V gives CDR1 SNHLY, CDR2 FYNNEI. The CDR3 region has the DNA TGTGCCAGCAGTGAAGTCCAGGACAGTTTGTACGAGCAGTACTTC. Translated: CASSEVQDSLYEQYF.

This clone has a single count. The chain links TRBV11-2 to TRBJ2-5, with D perhaps TRBD2 (5 bases). The CDR3 runs to 12 residues. The germline V and J ends were trimmed by 1 base and 5 bases, with 5 bases remaining between them. Germline CDR1 reads SGHAT; CDR2 reads FQNNGV. CDR3 region: CASSLVAETQYF. Written as DNA, the CDR3 is TGTGCCAGCAGCTTAGTAGCGGAGACCCAGTACTTC.

The genes are TRBV27 and TRBJ2-7; D ambiguous. The CDR3 is 10 residues long. CDR1 MNHEY and CDR2 SMNVEV come from the germline V gene (reference sequence). Trimming shortened V by 6 bases and J by 6 bases, and 6 bases separated the two germline ends. Here the CDR3 reads CASRNIEQYF. The CDR3 nucleotides read TGTGCCAGCAGGAACATCGAGCAGTACTTC.

The count of this clone is one. Other DNA sequences of this sample code for an identical CDR3. This chain connects TRBV9 to TRBJ1-1, with D possibly being TRBD1 (6 bases). The germline V gene has CDR1 SGDLS and CDR2 YYNGEE. V dropped 0 bases and J dropped 1 base, with 10 bases sitting between them. CDR3 length: 15 residues. The CDR3 DNA sequence: TGTGCCAGCAGCGTAGGTCAGGGGAGGAACACTGAAGCTTTCTTT. Translating gives CASSVGQGRNTEAFF.

V gene TRBV19 combines with J gene TRBJ2-7; possible D gene TRBD2, 5 bases. This CDR3 is built from 17 residues. Trimming stripped 5 bases from V and 0 bases from J, with 20 bases between. Germline V gene lookup returns CDR1 LNHDA and CDR2 SQIVND (reference sequence). The CDR3 loop is CASSPLLSSTNSYEQYF. DNA for the CDR3: TGTGCCAGTAGTCCCCTCTTGTCTAGCACAAACTCCTACGAGCAGTACTTC.

This sequence joins TRBV5-6 and TRBJ1-1; tentatively, D is TRBD1 (5 bases). Trimming removed 4 bases at V and 4 bases at J, with 11 bases between. The germline CDR1 and CDR2 sequences are SGHDT and YYEEEE. The CDR3 covers 13 residues. CDR3 region: CASSRGVLTEAFF. In DNA, the CDR3 is TGTGCCAGCAGCCGGGGGGTGCTCACTGAAGCTTTCTTT.

The V gene is TRBV7-2, the J gene TRBJ1-2; D is uncertain. Germline CDR1 is SGHTA and CDR2 is FQGNSA. With 5 bases removed from V and 6 bases from J, the gap between germline ends came to 10 bases. The CDR3 sequence is 12 residues long. The CDR3 DNA sequence: TGTGCCAGCAGCCCTAGCAACAATGGCTACACCTTC. Translating gives CASSPSNNGYTF.

The chain carries TRBV2 and TRBJ2-1; a weak D match, TRBD2 (7 bases). CDR3 length: 13 residues. Trimming removed 4 bases at V and 8 bases at J, with 12 bases between. CDR1 is SNHLY, CDR2 FYNNEI, per germline. The CDR3 DNA is TGTGCCAGCAGTGGTAGGGGGAGGGATGAGCAGTTCTTC. Translating gives CASSGRGRDEQFF.

The chain joins TRBV4-1 to TRBJ1-2; D is ambiguous. Per the germline V gene, CDR1 is MGHRA and CDR2 is YSYEKL. Trimming left V 0 bases short and J 6 bases short, with 11 bases between. The length of the CDR3 is 14 residues. The CDR3 sequence: CASSQDRGKNGYTF. As DNA, the CDR3 is TGCGCCAGCAGCCAAGATCGGGGTAAAAATGGCTACACCTTC.

This clone occurred once. V is TRBV9 and J is TRBJ2-7; 9 bases line up with TRBD2. V was pared by 3 bases and J by 0 bases, with 7 bases of the junction left unmatched. This CDR3 spans 16 amino acids. The germline CDR1 and CDR2 sequences are SGDLS and YYNGEE. CDR3 protein: CASSASLAGDSYEQYF. DNA of the CDR3: TGTGCCAGCAGCGCCTCGTTAGCGGGAGACTCCTACGAGCAGTACTTC.

V and J are TRBV5-4 and TRBJ2-3, with 8 bases aligning to TRBD2. The CDR3 is made up of 15 amino acids. Unmatched junction bases numbered 7, after V lost 6 bases and J lost 1 base. Germline V gene data show CDR1 as SGHNT and CDR2 as YYREEE (reference sequence). This chain's CDR3 is CASTLMTSGTDTQYF. In nucleotides, the CDR3 is TGTGCCAGCACCCTGATGACTAGCGGCACAGATACGCAGTATTTT.

The chain couples TRBV7-3 to TRBJ2-1, with a weak D call TRBD2 (6 bases). In germline, CDR1 is SGHTA, CDR2 FQGTGA. V dropped 5 bases and J dropped 5 bases, with 13 bases sitting between them. There are 14 residues in the CDR3. The DNA of the CDR3 is TGTGCCAGCAGCCTCTCGGGACTTAACAATGAGCAGTTCTTC. Protein product: CASSLSGLNNEQFF.

This chain connects TRBV5-1 to TRBJ2-1; 11 nucleotides match TRBD2. Germline V gives CDR1 SGHRS, CDR2 YFSETQ. This CDR3 spans 17 amino acids. The trim removed 4 bases at V and 1 base at J, leaving 7 bases unmatched. In nucleotides, the CDR3 is TGCGCCAGCAGCGATAGCGGGAGGGCCGGTTCCTACAATGAGCAGTTCTTC. It specifies CASSDSGRAGSYNEQFF.

The sample holds a few counts of this clone. The V call is TRBV4-2, the J call TRBJ2-3; D is unresolved. In germline, CDR1 is LGHNA, CDR2 YNFKEQ. Trimming removed 0 bases from V and 0 bases from J, with 13 bases in between. This CDR3 region has 17 residues. CDR3 DNA sequence: TGTGCCAGCAGCCAAGATCCTCGGTCCTGGAGCACAGATACGCAGTATTTT. Translated, it gives CASSQDPRSWSTDTQYF.

The gene calls are TRBV5-1 and TRBJ2-1; D gene ambiguous. Germline lookup yields CDR1 SGHRS and CDR2 YFSETQ. V was trimmed by 1 base and J by 4 bases, leaving 6 bases between them. The CDR3 totals 13 residues. Here the CDR3 reads CASSLTRYNEQFF. The CDR3 DNA sequence: TGCGCCAGCAGCTTGACGCGGTACAATGAGCAGTTCTTC.

The gene calls are TRBV29-1 and TRBJ2-5; D possibly corresponds to TRBD2 (5 bases). Per germline, CDR1 SQVTM and CDR2 ANQGSEA. V was clipped by 4 bases and J by 4 bases, with 7 bases between them. The CDR3 contains 11 residues. CDR3 amino acids: CSVASGETQYF. DNA of the CDR3: TGCAGCGTTGCCAGCGGAGAGACCCAGTACTTC.

This clone occurred once. The chain joins TRBV4-1 to TRBJ2-7, with 7 bases aligning to TRBD1. The CDR3 runs 14 residues. In germline, CDR1 is MGHRA, CDR2 YSYEKL. V dropped 0 bases and J dropped 3; count of bases not matched to a gene: 2. CDR3 sequence reads: CASSQETGYYEQYF. The CDR3, as DNA: TGCGCCAGCAGCCAAGAGACAGGGTACTACGAGCAGTACTTC.

V usage is TRBV11-2 and J usage is TRBJ2-7; TRBD1 is a possible D gene (7 bases). V lost 5 bases and J 0 bases, leaving 20 bases between the germline ends. This CDR3 has 17 residues. Germline CDR1 and CDR2: SGHAT and FQNNGV. CDR3 nucleotides: TGTGCCAGCAGCCTCCCTCATGGAGGGGGCTCCTCCTACGAGCAGTACTTC. Residues: CASSLPHGGGSSYEQYF.

This chain joins TRBV15 and TRBJ2-3; D not certain. Germline V gene data show CDR1 as LNHNV and CDR2 as YYDKDF (reference sequence). The CDR3 contains 16 residues. V lost 0 bases and J 6 bases, leaving 16 bases between the germline ends. CDR3 bases: TGTGCCACCAGCAGAGAGGCACGCTTTTTGGGCGATACGCAGTATTTT. Translation: CATSREARFLGDTQYF.

The chain carries TRBV7-2 and TRBJ2-7; D might be TRBD2 (5 bases). The CDR3 is made up of 14 amino acids. From germline, CDR1 is SGHTA and CDR2 FQGNSA. V lost 5 bases and J 6 bases, leaving 17 bases between the germline ends. The CDR3 nucleotides read TGTGCCAGCAGCCAGCCGGGAACGTATTTCGAGCAGTACTTC. It yields the protein CASSQPGTYFEQYF.

V usage is TRBV27 and J usage is TRBJ2-2, with D tentatively TRBD2 (7 bases). Germline CDR1 is MNHEY and CDR2 is SMNVEV (reference sequence). Trimming removed 2 bases from V and 5 bases from J, with 21 bases in between. This CDR3 has 18 amino acids. This CDR3 is CASSLRGGQGRSTGELFF. Written as DNA, the CDR3 is TGTGCCAGCAGTTTAAGGGGGGGGCAGGGGAGGAGTACCGGGGAGCTGTTTTTT.

The chain employs TRBV7-6 and TRBJ2-7; the match to TRBD1 covers 9 bases. Unmatched junction bases numbered 3, after V lost 1 base and J lost 5 bases. This CDR3 has 14 residues. Germline CDR1 is SGHVS and CDR2 is FNYEAQ. The CDR3 sequence: CASSLGGQGNEQYF. Here the CDR3 DNA reads TGTGCCAGCAGCTTAGGGGGACAGGGCAACGAGCAGTACTTC.